Presented here are 10 T cell receptor beta chains from one specimen sequenced in a study of cytomegalovirus exposure and HLA in healthy donors. This table comes from immunoSEQ multiplex PCR, and its TCRdb copy is limited to in-frame clones, with some not included. The repertoire holds under 150,000 clones, with around 90% as singletons. The sequencing sample was made of PBMCs. The receptor set was obtained from a man between 18 and 35 years old in good health and CMV-seropositive.

The J gene is TRBJ2-1, the V gene TRBV6-4; 8 bases align to TRBD2. With 1 base clipped from V and 8 bases from J, the junction kept 10 bases outside the gene matches. Germline values: CDR1 MRHNA, CDR2 SNTAGT. The CDR3 spans 16 residues. CDR3 amino acids: CASSDWGTRNIDEQFF. The CDR3 DNA follows: TGTGCCAGCAGTGACTGGGGGACTAGAAATATCGATGAGCAGTTCTTC.

This chain connects TRBV10-3 to TRBJ1-5; D unclear. CDR3 length: 13 amino acids. The V end was cut by 0 bases, the J end by 7 bases, with 7 bases between. CDR1 and CDR2 from the germline V gene are ENHRY and SYGVKD. The CDR3 DNA is TGTGCCATCAGTGAGTCGCGGCAGCAGCCCCAGCATTTT. Translated: CAISESRQQPQHF.

The chain recombines TRBV5-1 with TRBJ1-5, with 8 positions matching TRBD1. The CDR3 is 16 residues long. Looked up from germline, CDR1 is SGHRS and CDR2 is YFSETQ. The V segment lost 4 bases and the J segment 2 bases; nucleotides outside the gene matches: 8. CDR3: CASSPDLQGGNQPQHF. In DNA, the CDR3 is TGCGCCAGCAGCCCGGACCTACAGGGGGGCAATCAGCCCCAGCATTTT.

V and J are TRBV5-1 and TRBJ2-7, with D perhaps matching TRBD1 (6 bases). V was pared by 2 bases and J by 2 bases, with 11 bases between. This CDR3 has 14 amino acids. Germline V gene data show CDR1 as SGHRS and CDR2 as YFSETQ. CDR3 protein: CASSFEGHTYEQYF. The CDR3 DNA follows: TGCGCCAGCAGCTTTGAGGGACATACCTACGAGCAGTACTTC.

V usage is TRBV9 and J usage is TRBJ1-4; D remains unclear. Germline loops: CDR1 SGDLS, CDR2 YYNGEE. V shed 0 bases and J shed 5 bases, with 14 bases lying between them. This CDR3 spans 16 amino acids. The CDR3 DNA reads as TGTGCCAGCAGCGTAGATAACGGGGTAGGCAATGAAAAACTGTTTTTT. Its translation: CASSVDNGVGNEKLFF. Variable domain in full (rest from reference TRBV9 and TRBJ1-4): DSGVTQTPKHLITATGQRVTLRCSPRSGDLSVYWYQQSLDQGLQFLIQYYNGEERAKGNILERFSAQQFPDLHSELNLSSLELGDSALYFCASSVDNGVGNEKLFFGSGTQLSVL.

J is TRBJ2-7 and V is TRBV9; D unresolved. The germline CDR1 and CDR2 sequences are SGDLS and YYNGEE. Trimming removed 4 bases at V and 0 bases at J, with 11 bases between. There are 14 residues in the CDR3. The chain's CDR3 is CASSLQPGSYEQYF. CDR3 coding DNA: TGTGCCAGCAGCCTTCAGCCGGGCTCCTACGAGCAGTACTTC. Full variable domain (outside the CDR3, taken from reference TRBV9 and TRBJ2-7): DSGVTQTPKHLITATGQRVTLRCSPRSGDLSVYWYQQSLDQGLQFLIQYYNGEERAKGNILERFSAQQFPDLHSELNLSSLELGDSALYFCASSLQPGSYEQYFGPGTRLTVT.

The table lists this clone with a count of one. The chain has TRBV19 and TRBJ1-5; D remains ambiguous. CDR1 and CDR2 (germline): LNHDA, SQIVND (reference sequence). The germline V and J ends were trimmed by 6 bases and 5 bases, with 23 bases remaining between them. The CDR3 has 17 residues. CDR3 DNA sequence: TGTGCCAGTAGCCTAGGAGTTCCGGGTTTCGCTGATCAGCCCCAGCATTTT. It codes for CASSLGVPGFADQPQHF.

V usage is TRBV27 and J usage is TRBJ2-2; D is possibly TRBD2 (6 bases). Germline CDR1 and CDR2: MNHEY and SMNVEV (reference sequence). The germline V and J ends were trimmed by 4 bases and 6 bases, with 12 bases remaining between them. This CDR3 spans 14 amino acids. The CDR3 bases are TGTGCCAGCAGTTCACCGGGACTTCCCGGGGAGCTGTTTTTT. This encodes CASSSPGLPGELFF.

In regard to this clone: Other DNA sequences in this sample translate to the same CDR3. CDR3 residues: CASSLGQGNQPQHF. CDR3 sequence (DNA): TGTGCCAGCAGTCTCGGACAGGGAAATCAGCCCCAGCATTTT. The chain joins TRBV27 to TRBJ1-5; 8 bases are shared with TRBD1. In germline, CDR1 is MNHEY, CDR2 SMNVEV (reference sequence). This CDR3 has 14 residues. Unmatched junction bases numbered 4, after V lost 5 bases and J lost 4 bases.

The V call is TRBV4-1, the J call TRBJ2-1, with D possibly TRBD2 on 6 matching bases. V lost 6 bases to trimming and J lost 5 bases, with 29 bases between them. CDR1 MGHRA and CDR2 YSYEKL come from the germline V gene. The CDR3 is made up of 19 amino acids. DNA for the CDR3: TGCGCCAGCAGAGCTATGGAGGGGTTTCGGACTGGAACTAACAATGAGCAGTTCTTC. Amino acids: CASRAMEGFRTGTNNEQFF.